This entry lists 11 T cell receptor beta chains sequenced from one sample in a study of tumor-infiltrating lymphocytes in primary liver carcinoma (dated by TCRdb to about 2017). Total RNA and DNA were co-extracted from roughly 20-30 mg of bulk tissue with the AllPrep DNA/RNA mini kit, without cell sorting. TCRdb records Illumina HiSeq 2500 as the sequencer. A constant-region primer and ProtoScript II reverse transcriptase were used to reverse-transcribe TCRbeta-specific cDNA from 500 ng total RNA. TCRbeta libraries were built with three nested multiplex PCR rounds, a slightly modified ARM-PCR procedure. Multiplex TRBV1-TRBV30 forward primers and a Cbeta reverse primer were used in the first two PCR rounds, each of which was run for roughly 9 cycles. TCRdb trimmed public reads at Q25 via fastp, called clones via MiXCR and kept in-frame beta chains. Every CDR3 protein is listed once, alongside the most common genes and DNA of its rows. In this sample the table shows 100,000 to 150,000 distinct CDR3 sequences, 60% to 80% of which occur a single time. The leading ten clones occupy about 8% of the sample.

Sequencing was performed on liver tumor tissue from sampling region 3. In light of the paper, this sample's cell subset or site label describes: tumor region T3, left-lateral pole. These receptor sequences come from a woman aged 60 to 75 with primary liver carcinoma and hepatitis B virus infection.

A note on this clonotype: A much larger clonotype is one base distant, so this may be a read error. This chain joins TRBV12-3 or TRBV12-4 and TRBJ2-3; D remains ambiguous. The CDR3 has 15 amino acids. With 4 bases removed from V and 2 bases from J, the gap between germline ends came to 13 bases. CDR3 sequence: CASSSRAGITDTQYF. CDR3 DNA sequence: TGTGCCAGCAGTTCTAGGGCAGGTATCACAGATACGCAGTATTTT.

As for this clonotype: Mismatch with germline at one junction end may stem from a read error. The chain links TRBV11-3 to TRBJ2-1, with D possibly matching TRBD2 (7 bases). The CDR3 runs 17 residues. CDR1 and CDR2 from the germline V gene are SGHNT and YENEEA. CDR3 region: CAISSRGARTMGDERLF. CDR3 in DNA: TGCGCCATCAGCTCCCGGGGGGCGCGGACCATGGGCGATGAGCGGCTCTTC.

This clonotype was counted once. An end of the junction differs from the germline gene, which may be a read error. The V and J genes are TRBV29-1 and TRBJ1-1; tentatively, D is TRBD1 (5 bases). The CDR3 extends over 14 amino acids. CDR1 is SQVTM, CDR2 ANQGSEA, per germline. CDR3 sequence reads: CGVTRRATGTGAFF. In DNA, the CDR3 is TGCGGCGTTACCCGCAGGGCCACGGGCACTGGAGCTTTCTTT. The whole variable domain, filled in from reference TRBV29-1 and TRBJ1-1, reads SAVISQKPSRDICQRGTSLTIQCQVDSQVTMMFWYRQQPGQSLTLIATANQGSEATYESGFVIDKFPISRPNLTFSTLTVSNMSPEDSSIYLCGVTRRATGTGAFFGQGTRLTVV.

Note on this clonotype: The junction and the germline gene differ at one end; a read error may be behind it. In DNA, the CDR3 is TGTGCCAGCAGGGTCCATGGGGCCTATGAGCAGTACTTC. Amino acids: CASRVHGAYEQYF. The chain has TRBV11-2 and TRBJ2-7; D is possibly TRBD1 (5 bases). CDR1 and CDR2 (germline): SGHAT, FQNNGV. The CDR3 sequence is 13 residues long.

The CDR3 DNA reads as TGTGCCAGCAGTTACGAAGTAAGCGCCCACAATGAGCAGTTCTTC. Translation: CASSYEVSAHNEQFF. J is TRBJ2-1 and V is TRBV6-5; D uncertain. Germline V gene sequence: CDR1 MNHEY, CDR2 SVGAGI. The CDR3 spans 15 residues. Trimming stripped 2 bases from V and 5 bases from J, with 13 bases between.

This clonotype was found once. At one end, the junction sequence differs from germline, possibly due to a read error. The gene calls are TRBV11-2 and TRBJ2-3, with 7 positions matching TRBD1. This CDR3 comprises 16 residues. In germline, CDR1 is SGHAT, CDR2 FQNNGV. Here the CDR3 reads CTSSSTRLQGTDTQYF. The CDR3 DNA is TGTACCAGCAGCTCAACCCGATTACAGGGGACAGATACGCAGTATTTT.

This clonotype showed up just once. A clone one base away is much larger, so this may be a read error. V usage is TRBV12-3 or TRBV12-4 and J usage is TRBJ1-4, with D hard to call. The CDR3 loop spans 14 amino acids. V was trimmed by 3 bases and J by 8 bases, leaving 13 bases between them. DNA of the CDR3: TGTGCCAGCAGTTTCACGAGCTCTCTCGAAAAACTGTTTTTT. Its protein product is CASSFTSSLEKLFF.

Within the sample, this clonotype is medium-sized. V is TRBV11-2 and J is TRBJ2-5; D is uncertain. Germline lookup yields CDR1 SGHAT and CDR2 FQNNGV. This CDR3 has 13 amino acids. Trimming cost V 0 bases and J 5 bases, with 7 bases left between them. This CDR3 is CASSLERAETQYF. CDR3 bases: TGTGCCAGCAGCTTAGAACGGGCGGAGACCCAGTACTTC.

For this clonotype: The junction departs from the called germline gene at one end, perhaps through a read error. J is TRBJ2-7 and V is TRBV12-3 or TRBV12-4; D is possibly TRBD2 (5 bases). CDR3 size: 14 residues. CDR3 coding DNA: TGTGCCAGCAGTTCGAGGGTGTCCTCCTACGGGCAGTACTTC. Translating gives CASSSRVSSYGQYF.

The gene calls are TRBV7-9 and TRBJ1-5; D not certain. Germline V gives CDR1 SEHNR, CDR2 FQNEAQ (reference sequence). This CDR3 spans 19 amino acids. Deletions cut 3 bases from V and 4 bases from J, with 25 bases between. The chain's CDR3 is CASSFGRNLPGKTNQPQHF. The DNA for the CDR3 is TGTGCCAGCAGCTTTGGACGAAATTTACCCGGAAAAACAAATCAGCCCCAGCATTTT.

The chain couples TRBV5-5 to TRBJ2-2, with a possible D match to TRBD1 (5 bases). The germline V and J ends were trimmed by 3 bases and 5 bases, with 14 bases remaining between them. Germline V lookup: CDR1 SGHKS, CDR2 YYEKEE (reference sequence). This CDR3 has 15 residues. The CDR3 bases are TGTGCCAGCAGCTCGATTGTGCAGGGTACCGGGGAGCTGTTTTTT. Its protein product is CASSSIVQGTGELFF.